Given below is one TCR beta chain in context. What it binds is unknown. The sample is drawn from a study of identical twins. Study results and limitations: Cord blood's abundant beta clonotypes had fewer insertions, unlike memory repertoires.

The V and J ends lost 0 bases and 1 base respectively, with 14 bases between them. The germline CDR1 and CDR2 sequences are MNHNS and SASEGT. This CDR3 has 17 amino acids. Via MiXCR, TCRdb re-called the 5' RACE reads, giving one row per CDR3 protein. Altogether more than 1.5 million distinct CDR3 sequences are present, around a third being singletons, with the ten largest covering about 0.27%. Material: cord blood. The receptor was derived from a newborn girl in good health. The chain combines TRBV6-1 with TRBJ2-3; D gene unclear. The CDR3 DNA is TGTGCCAGCAGTGAAGCGCAATGGGGTTTGCGCACAGATACGCAGTATTTT. Protein sequence: CASSEAQWGLRTDTQYF.